These 3 T cell receptor beta chains originate from one sample sequenced in a study of glioma-infiltrating T cells after dendritic cell vaccination. Profiled with immunoSEQ multiplex PCR; TCRdb holds only in-frame clones, not every one. This table has roughly 80,000 clones, roughly 91% appearing once. Time point given: after dendritic cell vaccination, including at tumor progression/relapse. Sequences were derived from blood, sampled after dendritic cell vaccination. These receptors were collected from a human donor with glioblastoma.

The chain couples TRBV18 to TRBJ2-7, with TRBD2 matching over 7 bases. Germline loops: CDR1 KGHSH, CDR2 LQKENI. There are 18 residues in the CDR3. V was pared by 3 bases and J by 4 bases, with 18 bases of the junction left unmatched. The CDR3: CASSPKQTRPSGNYEQYF. CDR3 sequence (DNA): TGTGCCAGCTCACCCAAACAGACACGACCAAGCGGGAATTACGAGCAGTACTTC.

V and J are TRBV7-6 and TRBJ1-2; no definite D call. CDR1 is SGHVS, CDR2 FNYEAQ, per germline. The germline V and J ends were trimmed by 5 bases and 8 bases, with 18 bases remaining between them. This CDR3 is 14 amino acids long. The CDR3 DNA reads TGTGCCAGCAGCCTGTTGTCCGCGGAAGGAGGCTACACCTTC. This encodes CASSLLSAEGGYTF.

The chain employs TRBV19 and TRBJ1-4, with 8 bases identical to TRBD1. The length of the CDR3 is 16 residues. The junction had 8 bases not matched to a gene; V was cut back by 0 bases and J by 8 bases. CDR1 is LNHDA, CDR2 SQIVND, per germline (reference sequence). CDR3 in DNA: TGTGCCAGTAGTATAGATAGGACAGGGAGAAGGGAAAAACTGTTTTTT. Translation gives CASSIDRTGRREKLFF.